What follows is one T cell receptor beta chain and its context. Germline assignment: CDR1 WNHNN and CDR2 SYGVQD (reference sequence). Trimming cost V 6 bases and J 7 bases, with 24 bases left between them. This CDR3 is 16 amino acids long. This sample was taken from a study of shared clonotypes between healthy human individuals. Generated by immunoSEQ multiplex PCR, the TCRdb table keeps only in-frame clones and is missing some. The repertoire holds around 430,000 clones, with 70% to 80% as singletons. The clonotype comes from a woman in her 40s in good health. Some clones in this sample may be carry-over from other donors' samples. The sequenced sample consisted of PBMCs. J is TRBJ1-1 and V is TRBV10-1; D possibly corresponds to TRBD1 (6 bases). The CDR3 region has the DNA TGCGCCAGCAGAGGCTTAGGGGGTTCGGATGGTGGTGAAGCTTTCTTT. It encodes CASRGLGGSDGGEAFF.